A selection of T cell receptor beta chains follows, all from one sample in a study of HIV-infected patients and healthy controls. TCRdb itself ran the 5' RACE reads through MiXCR, one entry per CDR3 protein. The sample yields 5,000 to 7,000 distinct CDR3 sequences, around 9.5% seen once. The source was blood, collected during antiretroviral therapy. These receptors were obtained from an adult with HIV infection. Both conserved end residues are trimmed from each CDR3. The order of the fields is CDR3 length, J gene, clone size, V gene, CDR3 protein. Size is stated as once, few, many or a size class.

length: 11; J: TRBJ2-3; size: medium-sized; V: TRBV5-1; CDR3: ASSEGSTDTQY
length: 11; J: TRBJ1-1; size: many; V: TRBV28; CDR3: ASSSSSWPEAF
length: 11; J: TRBJ1-5; size: medium-sized; V: TRBV7-6; CDR3: ASSRGSRQPQH
length: 13; J: TRBJ2-7; size: many; V: TRBV6-5; CDR3: ASSYALAGVYEQY
length: 14; J: TRBJ1-5; size: medium-sized; V: TRBV12-3/TRBV12-4; CDR3: ASNRQGLLSNQPQH
length: 14; J: TRBJ2-1; size: medium-sized; V: TRBV12-3/TRBV12-4; CDR3: ASSPQLAPKFNEQF
length: 12; J: TRBJ1-1; size: many; V: TRBV29-1; CDR3: STRGQRGDTEAF
length: 13; J: TRBJ2-7; size: few; V: TRBV5-1; CDR3: ASSLEGAVSYEQY
length: 12; J: TRBJ1-2; size: many; V: TRBV27; CDR3: ASSFGRSNYGYT
length: 12; J: TRBJ2-1; size: many; V: TRBV29-1; CDR3: SVGGWEGYNEQF
length: 12; J: TRBJ1-5; size: medium-sized; V: TRBV5-1; CDR3: ASSLLGANQPQH
length: 15; J: TRBJ2-1; size: medium-sized; V: TRBV6-6; CDR3: ASGAIIPGAYYNEQF
length: 16; J: TRBJ2-3; size: many; V: TRBV5-1; CDR3: ASSPRASAGGQTDTQY
length: 13; J: TRBJ2-1; size: medium-sized; V: TRBV29-1; CDR3: SALGGPSGDREQF